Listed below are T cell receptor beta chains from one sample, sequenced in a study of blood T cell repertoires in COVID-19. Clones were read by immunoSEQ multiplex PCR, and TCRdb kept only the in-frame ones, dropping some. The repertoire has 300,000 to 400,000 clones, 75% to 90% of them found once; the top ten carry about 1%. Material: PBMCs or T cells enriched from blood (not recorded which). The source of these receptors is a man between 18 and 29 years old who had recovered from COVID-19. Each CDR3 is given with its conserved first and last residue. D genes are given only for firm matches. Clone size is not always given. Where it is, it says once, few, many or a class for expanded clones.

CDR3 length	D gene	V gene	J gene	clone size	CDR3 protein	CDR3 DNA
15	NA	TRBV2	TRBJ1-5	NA	CASSQEGHSNQPQHF	TGTGCCAGCAGTCAAGAGGGGCACAGCAATCAGCCCCAGCATTTT
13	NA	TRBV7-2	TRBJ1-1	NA	CASSLGQNTEAFF	TGTGCCAGCAGCCTGGGACAGAACACTGAAGCTTTCTTT
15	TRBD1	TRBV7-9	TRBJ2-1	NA	CASSLPGTGFNEQFF	TGTGCCAGCAGCTTACCCGGGACAGGGTTCAATGAGCAGTTCTTC
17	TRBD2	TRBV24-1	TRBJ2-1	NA	CATSDLVSASGIREQFF	TGTGCCACCAGTGATTTGGTTTCGGCTAGCGGGATAAGGGAGCAGTTCTTC
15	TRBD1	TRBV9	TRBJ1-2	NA	CASSGYGQGNYGYTF	TGTGCCAGCAGCGGGTATGGACAGGGTAACTATGGCTACACCTTC
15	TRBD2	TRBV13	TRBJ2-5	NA	CASSLGGLAHETQYF	TGTGCCAGCAGCTTAGGAGGACTAGCCCACGAGACCCAGTACTTC
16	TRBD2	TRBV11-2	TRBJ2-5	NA	CASSLEVSSGTTAQYF	TGTGCCAGCAGCTTAGAGGTGTCTAGCGGTACGACGGCCCAGTACTTC
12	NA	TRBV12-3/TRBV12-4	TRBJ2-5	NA	CASSSSQETQYF	TGTGCCAGCAGTTCCTCCCAAGAGACCCAGTACTTC
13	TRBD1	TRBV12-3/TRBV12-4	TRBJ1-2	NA	CASSQGTGHGYTF	TGTGCCAGCAGCCAAGGGACAGGGCATGGCTACACCTTC
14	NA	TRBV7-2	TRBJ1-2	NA	CASSLGGRVDGYTF	TGTGCCAGCAGCTTAGGAGGCAGGGTGGATGGCTACACCTTC
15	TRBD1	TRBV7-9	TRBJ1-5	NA	CASSLGQGSNQPQHF	TGTGCCAGCAGCTTAGGACAGGGTAGCAATCAGCCCCAGCATTTT
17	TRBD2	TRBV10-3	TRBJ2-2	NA	CAISEFTRGGGTGELFF	TGTGCCATCAGTGAATTTACTCGCGGGGGGGGCACCGGGGAGCTGTTTTTT
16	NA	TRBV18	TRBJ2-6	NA	CASSETQGTGANVLTF	TGTGCCAGCTCAGAAACTCAGGGTACTGGGGCCAACGTCCTGACTTTC
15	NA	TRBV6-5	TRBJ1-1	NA	CASSYSREGGTEAFF	TGTGCCAGCAGTTACTCTAGAGAAGGGGGCACTGAAGCTTTCTTT
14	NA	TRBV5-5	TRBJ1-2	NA	CASSLAGGAHGYTF	TGTGCCAGCAGCTTGGCCGGGGGGGCTCATGGCTACACCTTC
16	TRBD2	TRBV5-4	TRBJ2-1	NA	CASSSETGLVKNEQFF	TGTGCCAGCAGCTCAGAGACGGGACTAGTTAAGAATGAGCAGTTCTTC
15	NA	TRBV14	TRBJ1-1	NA	CASSRGGAKNTEAFF	TGTGCCAGCAGCCGGGGGGGTGCTAAAAACACTGAAGCTTTCTTT
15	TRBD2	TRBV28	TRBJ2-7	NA	CASSSAGGEDYEQYF	TGTGCCAGCAGTTCGGCGGGAGGAGAAGACTACGAGCAGTACTTC
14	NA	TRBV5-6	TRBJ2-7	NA	CASSRTGAGREQYF	TGTGCCAGCAGCCGGACTGGGGCCGGGAGAGAGCAGTACTTC
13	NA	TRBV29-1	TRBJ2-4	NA	CSVEEVAKNIQYF	TGCAGCGTTGAGGAGGTGGCCAAAAACATTCAGTACTTC
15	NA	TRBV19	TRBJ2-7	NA	CASSITGDRSYEQYF	TGTGCCAGTAGTATCACAGGAGACAGATCCTACGAGCAGTACTTC
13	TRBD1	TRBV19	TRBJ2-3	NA	CASRGQGGDTQYF	TGTGCCAGTAGGGGACAGGGGGGAGATACGCAGTATTTT
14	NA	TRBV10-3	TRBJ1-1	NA	CAISESVRLRQAFF	TGTGCCATCAGTGAGTCGGTCAGGCTACGACAGGCTTTCTTT
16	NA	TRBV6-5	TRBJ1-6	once	CASSLFRSRKSSPLHF	TGTGCCAGCAGTTTGTTCCGCAGCAGGAAGTCCTCACCCCTCCACTTT
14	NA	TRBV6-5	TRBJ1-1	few	CASRNRVGNTEAFF	TGTGCCAGCAGAAACAGGGTCGGGAACACTGAAGCTTTCTTT
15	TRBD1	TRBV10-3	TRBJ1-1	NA	CAISGPGQGSTEAFF	TGTGCCATCAGTGGGCCCGGACAGGGGAGTACTGAAGCTTTCTTT
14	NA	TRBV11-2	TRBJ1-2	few	CASSLDRAGLGYTF	TGTGCCAGCAGCTTAGATCGCGCAGGGCTAGGCTACACCTTC
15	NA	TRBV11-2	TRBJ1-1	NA	CASSPVPGVRTEAFF	TGTGCCAGCAGCCCGGTTCCCGGCGTGAGGACTGAAGCTTTCTTT
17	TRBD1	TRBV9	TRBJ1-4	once	CASSVGRGTGFNEKLFF	TGTGCCAGCAGCGTAGGAAGGGGGACAGGGTTTAATGAAAAACTGTTTTTT
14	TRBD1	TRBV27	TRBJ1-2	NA	CASSSRTGPYGYTF	TGTGCCAGCAGTTCAAGGACAGGACCCTATGGCTACACCTTC
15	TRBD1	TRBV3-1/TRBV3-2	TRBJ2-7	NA	CASSQSRDRRLEQYF	TGTGCCAGCAGCCAAAGCCGGGACAGACGTCTCGAGCAGTACTTC
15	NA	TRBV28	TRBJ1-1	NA	CASSLGVSGLSEAFF	TGTGCCAGCAGTTTAGGGGTTTCGGGGTTGTCTGAAGCTTTCTTT
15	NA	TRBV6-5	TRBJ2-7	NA	CASTPKLTVFDEQYF	TGTGCCAGCACCCCAAAGCTAACCGTGTTCGACGAGCAGTACTTC
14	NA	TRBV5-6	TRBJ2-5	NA	CASSPRRGSETQYF	TGTGCCAGCAGCCCTAGGAGAGGGAGTGAGACCCAGTACTTC
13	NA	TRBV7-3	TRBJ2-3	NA	CASSLNGPDTQYF	TGTGCCAGCAGCTTAAATGGCCCAGATACGCAGTATTTT
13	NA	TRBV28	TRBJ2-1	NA	CASSVRSYNEQFF	TGTGCCAGCAGCGTGCGTTCCTACAATGAGCAGTTCTTC
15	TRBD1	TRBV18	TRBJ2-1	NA	CASSLGDREGNEQFF	TGTGCCAGCTCACTCGGGGACAGGGAGGGCAATGAGCAGTTCTTC
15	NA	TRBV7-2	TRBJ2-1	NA	CASRRQASSYNEQFF	TGTGCCAGCAGACGACAGGCCAGCTCCTACAATGAGCAGTTCTTC
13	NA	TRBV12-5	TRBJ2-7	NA	CASGLDQQTEQYF	TGTGCTAGTGGTTTGGACCAACAGACCGAGCAGTACTTC
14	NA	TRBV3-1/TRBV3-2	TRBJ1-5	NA	CASSQDDSYQPQHF	TGTGCCAGCAGCCAAGATGACAGCTATCAGCCCCAGCATTTT
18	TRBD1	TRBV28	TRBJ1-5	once	CASSPSLGQGDSNQPQHF	TGTGCCAGCAGTCCCTCCCTGGGACAGGGGGATAGCAATCAGCCCCAGCATTTT
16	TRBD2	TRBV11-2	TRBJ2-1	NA	CASSPTSGTIYNEQFF	TGTGCCAGCAGCCCGACTAGCGGGACGATATACAATGAGCAGTTCTTC
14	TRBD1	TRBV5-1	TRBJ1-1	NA	CASRRGTGNTEAFF	TGCGCCAGCCGGCGAGGGACAGGGAACACTGAAGCTTTCTTT